Presented here are 5 T cell receptor beta chains from one specimen sequenced in a study of T cell responses to AZD1222 COVID-19 vaccine. Generated by immunoSEQ multiplex PCR, the TCRdb table keeps only in-frame clones and is missing some. This sample has 180,000 or so clones; around 89% occur once, and the top ten carry about 25%. This specimen was peripheral blood, taken 28 days after the second AZD1222 dose. The receptors derive from an adult who received the AZD1222 COVID-19 vaccine.

As regards this clone: Additional DNA sequences in this sample encode the identical CDR3. The rearrangement links TRBV28 to TRBJ1-2; 8 bases are a match to TRBD1. Germline V lookup: CDR1 MDHEN, CDR2 SYDVKM. V lost 4 bases, J lost 8 bases, and 3 bases stayed unmatched. This CDR3 contains 12 residues. CDR3 in amino acids: CASSSTGGGYTF. DNA of the CDR3: TGTGCCAGCAGTTCCACAGGGGGAGGCTACACCTTC.

This chain links TRBV10-3 with TRBJ2-3, with TRBD2 identical over 7 bases. Germline CDR1 ENHRY, CDR2 SYGVKD. The CDR3 extends over 16 amino acids. J lost 2 bases, V lost 4 bases, and 9 bases had no gene match. The CDR3 bases are TGTGCCATCAGTGGGCCCATGAGCGGGGTCACAGATACGCAGTATTTT. It yields the protein CAISGPMSGVTDTQYF.

The rearrangement joins TRBV5-1 to TRBJ2-3, with TRBD2 matching over 16 bases. CDR1 and CDR2 from the germline V gene are SGHRS and YFSETQ. V gave up 3 bases and J gave up 2 bases; unmatched junction bases: 6. This CDR3 spans 18 amino acids. Here the CDR3 DNA reads TGCGCCAGCAGCTCGGGACTAGCGGGAGGGGGGCCCACAGATACGCAGTATTTT. Residues: CASSSGLAGGGPTDTQYF.

The CDR3 nucleotides are TGTGCCAGCAGTTACGGACGGGAGGGAAGCACAGATACGCAGTATTTT. Translation gives CASSYGREGSTDTQYF. This rearrangement joins TRBV6-5 to TRBJ2-3; 8 nucleotides match TRBD2. The CDR3 consists of 16 residues. Trimming took 2 bases from V and 0 from J; bases not matched to a gene: 4. Per germline, CDR1 MNHEY and CDR2 SVGAGI.

This rearrangement joins TRBV2 to TRBJ1-4, with 7 bases matching TRBD1. V lost 7 bases to trimming and J lost 3 bases; unmatched junction nucleotides: 5. Germline assignment: CDR1 SNHLY and CDR2 FYNNEI. CDR3 size: 14 residues. The CDR3 reads CASTAGTANEKLFF. The CDR3 coding sequence is TGTGCCAGCACCGCCGGGACAGCTAATGAAAAACTGTTTTTT.